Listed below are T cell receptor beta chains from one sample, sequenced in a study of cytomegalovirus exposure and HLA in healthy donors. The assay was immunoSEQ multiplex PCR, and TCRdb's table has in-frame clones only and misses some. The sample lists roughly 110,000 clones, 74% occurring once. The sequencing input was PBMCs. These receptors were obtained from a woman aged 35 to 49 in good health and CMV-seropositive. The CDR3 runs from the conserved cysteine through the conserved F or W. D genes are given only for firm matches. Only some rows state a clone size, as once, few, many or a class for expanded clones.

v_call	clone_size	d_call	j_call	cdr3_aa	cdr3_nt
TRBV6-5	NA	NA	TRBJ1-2	CASGGDRYGYTF	TGTGCCAGCGGGGGGGACCGCTATGGCTACACCTTC
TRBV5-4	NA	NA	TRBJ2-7	CASSGGQSYEQYF	TGTGCCAGCAGCGGCGGACAGAGTTACGAGCAGTACTTC
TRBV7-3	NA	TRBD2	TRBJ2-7	CASSILLAGMNEQYF	TGTGCCAGCAGCATCCTGCTAGCGGGGATGAACGAGCAGTACTTC
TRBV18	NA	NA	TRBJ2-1	CASSPGLGRNNEQFF	TGTGCCAGCTCACCCGGCCTTGGGAGGAATAATGAGCAGTTCTTC
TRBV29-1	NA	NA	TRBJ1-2	CSVEGVGPSNYGYTF	TGCAGCGTGGAGGGTGTAGGGCCCTCTAACTATGGCTACACCTTC
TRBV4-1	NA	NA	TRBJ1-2	CASSSPGGDYGYTF	TGCGCCAGCAGCAGCCCCGGGGGGGATTATGGCTACACCTTC
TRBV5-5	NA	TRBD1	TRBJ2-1	CASSRTGKISYNEQFF	TGTGCCAGCAGCAGGACAGGAAAAATCTCCTACAATGAGCAGTTCTTC
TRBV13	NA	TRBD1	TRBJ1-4	CASSTRQGSANEKLFF	TGTGCCAGCAGCACCCGACAGGGGTCCGCTAATGAAAAACTGTTTTTT
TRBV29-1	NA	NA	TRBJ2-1	CSVPRGGQGYNEQFF	TGCAGCGTTCCCCGGGGGGGACAGGGTTACAATGAGCAGTTCTTC
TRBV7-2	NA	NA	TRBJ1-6	CASSLGWEPPLHF	TGTGCCAGCAGCTTAGGCTGGGAGCCGCCCCTCCACTTT
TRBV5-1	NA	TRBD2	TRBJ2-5	CASSYGTSGGAAETQYF	TGCGCCAGCAGCTATGGGACTAGCGGGGGGGCCGCCGAGACCCAGTACTTC
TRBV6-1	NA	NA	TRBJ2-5	CASSERENSRETQYF	TGTGCCAGCAGTGAAAGGGAGAACAGCAGGGAGACCCAGTACTTC
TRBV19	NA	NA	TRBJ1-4	CASNSGTDLNEKLFF	TGTGCCAGTAACTCCGGGACTGATTTAAATGAAAAACTGTTTTTT
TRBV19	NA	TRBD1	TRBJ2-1	CASSHRWTGGVNEQFF	TGTGCCAGTAGCCACCGATGGACAGGGGGCGTAAATGAGCAGTTCTTC
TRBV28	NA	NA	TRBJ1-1	CASSQGGVSTEAFF	TGTGCCAGCAGTCAGGGAGGCGTGAGCACTGAAGCTTTCTTT
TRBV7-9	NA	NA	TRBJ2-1	CASSRIQGGEQFF	TGTGCCAGCAGTCGAATACAGGGTGGTGAGCAGTTCTTC
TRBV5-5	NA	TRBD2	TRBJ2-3	CASRPTSGSVTQYF	TGTGCCAGCAGGCCGACTAGCGGGAGTGTTACGCAGTATTTT
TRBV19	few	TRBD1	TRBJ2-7	CATTDRDAYEQYF	TGTGCCACTACGGACAGGGATGCCTACGAGCAGTACTTC
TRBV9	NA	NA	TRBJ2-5	CASSVGGFRVPETQYF	TGTGCCAGCAGCGTAGGAGGTTTCAGGGTTCCGGAGACCCAGTACTTC
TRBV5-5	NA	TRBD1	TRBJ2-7	CASSLATGATYEQYF	TGTGCCAGCAGCTTGGCGACAGGGGCGACGTACGAGCAGTACTTC
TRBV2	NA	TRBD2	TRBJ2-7	CASMTSGGAYEQYF	TGTGCCAGCATGACTAGCGGGGGGGCATACGAGCAGTACTTC
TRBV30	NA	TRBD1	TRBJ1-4	CAWSVQGGEKLFF	TGTGCCTGGAGTGTACAGGGGGGAGAAAAACTGTTTTTT
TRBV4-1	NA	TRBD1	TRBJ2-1	CASSQAGQGYNEQFF	TGCGCCAGCAGCCAAGCGGGACAGGGTTACAATGAGCAGTTCTTC
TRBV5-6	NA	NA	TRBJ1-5	CASSLGRVKPQHF	TGTGCCAGCAGCTTGGGTCGGGTTAAGCCCCAGCATTTT
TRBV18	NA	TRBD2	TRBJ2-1	CASSPQTGLAGDEQFF	TGTGCCAGCTCACCACAAACGGGACTAGCGGGAGATGAGCAGTTCTTC
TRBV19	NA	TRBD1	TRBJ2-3	CASSPDRGTDTQYF	TGTGCCAGTAGCCCGGACAGGGGCACAGATACGCAGTATTTT
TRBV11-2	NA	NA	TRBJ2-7	CASSFLDRREQYF	TGTGCCAGCAGCTTCCTTGACAGGCGCGAGCAGTACTTC
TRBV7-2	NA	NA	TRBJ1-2	CASGSPDKLNYGYTF	TGTGCCAGCGGTTCCCCGGACAAATTGAACTATGGCTACACCTTC
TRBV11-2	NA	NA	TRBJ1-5	CASSFSTGSNQPQHF	TGTGCCAGCAGTTTCAGTACGGGTAGCAATCAGCCCCAGCATTTT
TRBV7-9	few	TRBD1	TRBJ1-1	CASSSPGQGANTEAFF	TGTGCCAGCAGCTCACCGGGACAGGGGGCGAACACTGAAGCTTTCTTT
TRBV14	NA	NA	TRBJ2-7	CASSHLRDIYEQYF	TGTGCCAGCAGCCACCTCCGGGACATCTACGAGCAGTACTTC
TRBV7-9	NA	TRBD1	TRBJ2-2	CASSPRQGLRELFF	TGTGCCAGCAGCCCTAGACAGGGGCTACGGGAGCTGTTTTTT
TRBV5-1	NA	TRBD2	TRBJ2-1	CASTPGASGGHEQFF	TGCGCCAGCACCCCTGGGGCTAGCGGGGGTCACGAGCAGTTCTTC
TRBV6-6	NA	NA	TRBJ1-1	CASSYRGTPTPTEAFF	TGTGCCAGCAGTTACCGGGGGACCCCTACCCCCACTGAAGCTTTCTTT
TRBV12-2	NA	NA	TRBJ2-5	CASRLNPPRQGDCSRRETQYF	TGTGCAAGTCGCTTAAATCCACCGCGACAGGGGGACTGCAGCAGGAGGGAGACCCAGTACTTC
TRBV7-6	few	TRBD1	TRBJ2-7	CASSTRQGSNEQYF	TGTGCCAGCAGCACAAGACAGGGATCCAACGAGCAGTACTTC
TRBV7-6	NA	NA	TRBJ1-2	CASSLDSGYGYTF	TGTGCCAGCAGCTTGGACAGCGGCTATGGCTACACCTTC
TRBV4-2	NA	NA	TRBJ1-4	CASSQDLTTNEKLFF	TGTGCCAGCAGCCAAGATCTTACAACTAATGAAAAACTGTTTTTT
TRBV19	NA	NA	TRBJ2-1	CASSPPIGVGNYNEQFF	TGTGCCAGTAGTCCACCAATCGGGGTCGGGAACTACAATGAGCAGTTCTTC
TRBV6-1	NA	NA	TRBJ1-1	CASSNRAEAFF	TGTGCCAGCTCAAATCGGGCTGAAGCTTTCTTT
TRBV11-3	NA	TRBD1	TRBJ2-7	CASSSVYRGYEQYF	TGTGCCAGCAGCTCGGTTTACAGGGGCTACGAGCAGTACTTC
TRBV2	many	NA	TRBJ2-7	CASSDVFSYEQYF	TGTGCCAGCAGTGACGTGTTCAGTTACGAGCAGTACTTC
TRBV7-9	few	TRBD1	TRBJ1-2	CASSFYQGAGGYTF	TGTGCCAGCAGCTTTTATCAGGGGGCAGGTGGCTACACCTTC